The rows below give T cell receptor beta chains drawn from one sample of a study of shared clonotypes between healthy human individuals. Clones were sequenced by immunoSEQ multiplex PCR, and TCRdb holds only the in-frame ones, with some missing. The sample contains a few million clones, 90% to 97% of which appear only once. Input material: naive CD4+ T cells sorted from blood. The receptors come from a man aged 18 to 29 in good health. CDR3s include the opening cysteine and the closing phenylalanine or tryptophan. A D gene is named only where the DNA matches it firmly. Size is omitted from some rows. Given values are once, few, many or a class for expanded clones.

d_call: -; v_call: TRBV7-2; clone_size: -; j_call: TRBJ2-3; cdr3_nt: TGTGCCAGCAGCTTAGCGCGGGGCCCAGATACGCAGTATTTT; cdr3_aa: CASSLARGPDTQYF
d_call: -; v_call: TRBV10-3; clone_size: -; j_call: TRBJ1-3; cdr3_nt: TGTGCCATCAGTGAAAGTGGAAACACCATATATTTT; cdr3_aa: CAISESGNTIYF
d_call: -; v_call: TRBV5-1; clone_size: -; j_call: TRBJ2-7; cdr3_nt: TGCGCCAGCAGCCCCACAGGGTCGCGGGCCTACGAGCAGTACTTC; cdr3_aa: CASSPTGSRAYEQYF
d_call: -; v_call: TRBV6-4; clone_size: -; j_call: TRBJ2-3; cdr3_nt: TGTGCCAGCAGTGAAGGGTGGGGAAATACGCAGTATTTT; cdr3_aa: CASSEGWGNTQYF
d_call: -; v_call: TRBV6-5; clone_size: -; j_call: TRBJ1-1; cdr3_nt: TGTGCCAGCACGGGGGACACTGAAGCTTTCTTT; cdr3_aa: CASTGDTEAFF
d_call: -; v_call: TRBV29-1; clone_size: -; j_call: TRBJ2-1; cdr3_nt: TGCAGCGTTGAATGGATATTCTCCAATGAGCAGTTCTTC; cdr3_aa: CSVEWIFSNEQFF
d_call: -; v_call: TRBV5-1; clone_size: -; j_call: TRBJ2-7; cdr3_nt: TGCGCCAGCAGCTATGACTACGAGCAGTACTTC; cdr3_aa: CASSYDYEQYF
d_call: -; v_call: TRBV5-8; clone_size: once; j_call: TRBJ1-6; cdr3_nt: TGTGCCAGCAGCCAATACAGCTCCTATAATTCACCCCTCCACTTT; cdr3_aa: CASSQYSSYNSPLHF
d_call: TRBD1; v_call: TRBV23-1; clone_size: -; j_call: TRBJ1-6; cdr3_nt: TGCGCCAGCACCACAGGGGGCAAAAATTCACCCCTCCACTTT; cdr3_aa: CASTTGGKNSPLHF
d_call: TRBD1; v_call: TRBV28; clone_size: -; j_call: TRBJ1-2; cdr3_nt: TGTGCCAGCATTGCAGGGGGCGAGTTTGGTGGCTACACCTTC; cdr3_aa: CASIAGGEFGGYTF
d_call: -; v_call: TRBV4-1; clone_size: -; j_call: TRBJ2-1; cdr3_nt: TGCGCCAGCAGCTCCCTCGGGAATGAGCAGTTCTTC; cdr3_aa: CASSSLGNEQFF
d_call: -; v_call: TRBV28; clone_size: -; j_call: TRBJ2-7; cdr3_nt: TGTGCCAGCAGGGGGGACCGGAGCTCCTACGAGCAGTACTTC; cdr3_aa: CASRGDRSSYEQYF
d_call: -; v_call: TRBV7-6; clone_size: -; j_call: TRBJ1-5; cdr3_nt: TGTGCCAGCAGCCCAGGACAGACAACTCAGCCCCAGCATTTT; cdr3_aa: CASSPGQTTQPQHF
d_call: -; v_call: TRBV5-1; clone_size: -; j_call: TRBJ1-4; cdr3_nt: TGCGCCAGCACCCAATCAGGGCGCCAAGAAAAACTGTTTTTT; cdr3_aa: CASTQSGRQEKLFF
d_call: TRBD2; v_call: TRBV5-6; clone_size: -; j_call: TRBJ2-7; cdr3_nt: TGTGCCAGCAGCTCCAGACTAAGCGGGGGGATTACCTACGAGCAGTACTTC; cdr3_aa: CASSSRLSGGITYEQYF
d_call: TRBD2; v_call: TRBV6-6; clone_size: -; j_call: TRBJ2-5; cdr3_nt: TGTGCCAGCAGCCGCGGACTAGCGGGAGGCGAGACCCAGTACTTC; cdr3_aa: CASSRGLAGGETQYF
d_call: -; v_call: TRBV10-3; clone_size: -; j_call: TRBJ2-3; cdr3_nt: TGTGCCATCAGTGAGTCAGCCCGTATTGATACGCAGTATTTT; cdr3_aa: CAISESARIDTQYF
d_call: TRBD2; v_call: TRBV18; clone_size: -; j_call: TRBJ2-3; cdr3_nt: TGTGCCAGCTCACCACCGGGACTAGCGGCCACAGATACGCAGTATTTT; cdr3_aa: CASSPPGLAATDTQYF
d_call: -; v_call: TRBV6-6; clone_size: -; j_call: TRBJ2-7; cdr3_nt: TGTGCCAGCAGTTACTCGGGCCCCTCCTACGAGCAGTACTTC; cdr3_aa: CASSYSGPSYEQYF
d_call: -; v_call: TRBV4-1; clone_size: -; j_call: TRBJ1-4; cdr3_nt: TGCGCCAGCAGCCAAGATCCCAACTCTCCCCGGGACTCTCGAAAACTGTTTTTT; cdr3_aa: CASSQDPNSPRDSRKLFF
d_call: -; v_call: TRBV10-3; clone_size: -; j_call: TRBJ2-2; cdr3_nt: TGTGCCATCAGTCAGTACACCGGGGAGCTGTTTTTT; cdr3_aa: CAISQYTGELFF
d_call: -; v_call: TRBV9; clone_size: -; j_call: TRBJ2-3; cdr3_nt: TGTGCCAGCAGCGCAAGCGGGCAGAGCACAGATACGCAGTATTTT; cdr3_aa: CASSASGQSTDTQYF
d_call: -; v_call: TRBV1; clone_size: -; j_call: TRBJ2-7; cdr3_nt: TGCACCAGCAGCCACGGGACAGGGTGGAACGAGCAGTACTTC; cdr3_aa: CTSSHGTGWNEQYF
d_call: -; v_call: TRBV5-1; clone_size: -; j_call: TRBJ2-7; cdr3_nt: TGCGCCAGCAGCTTGGAAGGAAGCTCCTACGAGCAGTACTTC; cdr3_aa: CASSLEGSSYEQYF
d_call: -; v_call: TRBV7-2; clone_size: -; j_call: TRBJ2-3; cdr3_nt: TGTGCCAGCAGCTTGGGGATCGCGACAGATACGCAGTATTTT; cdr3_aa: CASSLGIATDTQYF
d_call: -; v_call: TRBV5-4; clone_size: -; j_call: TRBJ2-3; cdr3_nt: TGTGCCAGCAGTGATACAGGGAGCACAGATACGCAGTATTTT; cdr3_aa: CASSDTGSTDTQYF
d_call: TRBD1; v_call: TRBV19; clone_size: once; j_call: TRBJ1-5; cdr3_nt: TGTGCCAGTATCCCCCGGACAGGGTGGAATCAGCCCCAGCATTTT; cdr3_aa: CASIPRTGWNQPQHF
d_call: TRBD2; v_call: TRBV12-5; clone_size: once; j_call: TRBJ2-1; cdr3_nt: TGTGCTAGTGGTTTGACTAGCGGGAGTAGGAATGAGCAGTTCTTC; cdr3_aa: CASGLTSGSRNEQFF
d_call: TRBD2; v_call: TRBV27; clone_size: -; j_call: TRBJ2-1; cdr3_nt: TGTGCCAGCAGCACCAGACTAGCGGGAGGGGGTGAGCAGTTCTTC; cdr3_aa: CASSTRLAGGGEQFF
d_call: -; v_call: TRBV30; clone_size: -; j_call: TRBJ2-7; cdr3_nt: TGTGCCTGGAGTTGGACGGGCCGGGGCTACGAGCAGTACTTC; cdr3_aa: CAWSWTGRGYEQYF
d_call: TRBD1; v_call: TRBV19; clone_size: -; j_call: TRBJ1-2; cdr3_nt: TGTGCCAGCGGGGAAACTCTTACAGGGGCCTATGGCTACACCTTC; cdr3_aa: CASGETLTGAYGYTF
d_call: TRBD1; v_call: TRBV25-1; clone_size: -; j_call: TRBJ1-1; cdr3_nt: TGTGCCAGCAGTGGGCGTAGCGGGACAGGGGCAAATGAAGCTTTCTTT; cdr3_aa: CASSGRSGTGANEAFF
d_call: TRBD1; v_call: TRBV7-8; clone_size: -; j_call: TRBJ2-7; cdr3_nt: TGTGCCAGCAGCTCGCCAAGACAGGGGGACTACGAGCAGTACTTC; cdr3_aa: CASSSPRQGDYEQYF
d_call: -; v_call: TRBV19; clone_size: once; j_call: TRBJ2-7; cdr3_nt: TGTGCCAGTAGCGTCGGGGCAGGGGACCCCTACGAGCAGTACTTC; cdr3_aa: CASSVGAGDPYEQYF
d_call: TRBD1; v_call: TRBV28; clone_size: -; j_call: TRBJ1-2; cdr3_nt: TGTGCCAGCACCCAGACAGGGGGCCCAAACTATGGCTACACCTTC; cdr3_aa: CASTQTGGPNYGYTF
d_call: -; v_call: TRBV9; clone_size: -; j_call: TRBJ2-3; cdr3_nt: TGTGCCAGCGGGTCGAGGGGCACAGATACGCAGTATTTT; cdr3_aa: CASGSRGTDTQYF
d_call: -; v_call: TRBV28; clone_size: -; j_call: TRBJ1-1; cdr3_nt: TGTGCCAGCAGCCCGACCGGGACGGGGAACACTGAAGCTTTCTTT; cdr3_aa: CASSPTGTGNTEAFF
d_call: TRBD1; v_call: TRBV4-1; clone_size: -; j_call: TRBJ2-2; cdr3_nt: TGCGCCAGCAGCCTCGGACAGGGCACCGGGGAGCTGTTTTTT; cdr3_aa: CASSLGQGTGELFF
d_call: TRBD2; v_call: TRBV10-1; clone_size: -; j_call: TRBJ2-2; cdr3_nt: TGCGCCAGCAGTGAGTCCGTTGTAGCGGGGTTAAACACCGGGGAGCTGTTTTTT; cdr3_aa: CASSESVVAGLNTGELFF
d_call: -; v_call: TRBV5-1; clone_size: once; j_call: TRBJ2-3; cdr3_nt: TGCGCCAGCAGCATGGCAGATACGCAGTATTTT; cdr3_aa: CASSMADTQYF